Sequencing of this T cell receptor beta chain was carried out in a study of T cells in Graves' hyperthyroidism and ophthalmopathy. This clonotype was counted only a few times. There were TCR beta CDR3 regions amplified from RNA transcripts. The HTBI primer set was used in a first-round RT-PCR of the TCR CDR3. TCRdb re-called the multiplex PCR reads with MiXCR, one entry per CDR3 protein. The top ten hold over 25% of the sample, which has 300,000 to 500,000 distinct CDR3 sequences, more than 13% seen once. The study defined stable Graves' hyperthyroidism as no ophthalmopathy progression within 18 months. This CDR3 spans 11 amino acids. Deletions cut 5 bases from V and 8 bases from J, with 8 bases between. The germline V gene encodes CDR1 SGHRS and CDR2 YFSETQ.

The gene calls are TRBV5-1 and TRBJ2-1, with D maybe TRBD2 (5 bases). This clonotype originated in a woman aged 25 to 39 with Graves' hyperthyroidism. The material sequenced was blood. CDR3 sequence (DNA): TGCGCCAGCAGAGAGGGTTATGAGCAGTTCTTC. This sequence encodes CASREGYEQFF.